Reported below is one T cell receptor beta chain. The target antigen is unknown. The protocol was immunoSEQ multiplex PCR, while the TCRdb copy is restricted to in-frame clones and leaves out a portion. The sample has 25,000 to 35,000 clones, around 79% seen once. Documented time point: cycle 4 day 1 (C4D1), after 6 weeks of nivolumab. All patients relapsed after autologous stem cell transplantation, and brentuximab vedotin exposure varied. CD4+ T cells were purified from thawed PBMCs by negative selection. Best responses fell into complete response, partial response or progressive disease. The sample is drawn from a study of PD-1 blockade in classical Hodgkin lymphoma. General study points: Patients with an early start, nivolumab under 1 year after ASCT, were excluded. Newly diagnosed patients had diversity similar to the baseline diversity of complete responders.

Here the sequenced sample was CD4+ T cells from blood, taken before the fourth cycle of nivolumab. The sequence derives from a human donor with classical Hodgkin lymphoma.

This chain's CDR3 is CASKITGGGYGYTF. In nucleotides, the CDR3 is TGCGCCAGCAAGATTACAGGGGGTGGTTATGGCTACACCTTC. This chain connects TRBV5-1 to TRBJ1-2, with 8 bases identical to TRBD1. Germline CDR1 reads SGHRS; CDR2 reads YFSETQ. V lost 6 bases to trimming and J lost 5 bases; unmatched junction nucleotides: 9. This CDR3 spans 14 amino acids.